Listed below are T cell receptor beta chains from one sample, sequenced in a study of CD8+CD57+ T cells in acquired aplastic anemia. TCRdb analysed the reads with MiXCR anew, one entry per CDR3 protein. The sample yields under 500,000 distinct CDR3 sequences, around 32% seen once. Input material: sorted CD4+, CD8+, or CD8+CD57+ T cells (not recorded which) from PBMCs. These receptors were taken from a human donor with aplastic anemia. CDR3s include the opening cysteine and the closing phenylalanine or tryptophan. D genes are given only for firm matches. Rows give clone size only sometimes, using once, few, many, or a class for an expanded clone.

.	TRBV7-8	.	15	TRBJ1-1	CASSLGGTMNTEAFF	TGTGCCAGCAGCTTAGGAGGCACCATGAACACTGAAGCTTTCTTT
many	TRBV20-1	.	15	TRBJ2-2	CSARDQRTNTGELFF	TGCAGTGCTAGAGATCAGAGGACGAACACCGGGGAGCTGTTTTTT
.	TRBV19	TRBD1	16	TRBJ2-3	CASSNQDRGGTDTQYF	TGTGCCAGTAGTAACCAGGACAGGGGAGGGACAGATACGCAGTATTTT
.	TRBV5-1	TRBD2	16	TRBJ2-3	CASSPTGTSGADTQYF	TGCGCCAGCAGCCCGACCGGGACTAGCGGGGCAGATACGCAGTATTTT
.	TRBV25-1	.	14	TRBJ2-7	CASSDWPAADEQYF	TGTGCCAGCTCTGACTGGCCCGCAGCCGACGAGCAGTACTTC
many	TRBV7-9	.	11	TRBJ1-1	CASSLDTEAFF	TGTGCCAGCAGCTTAGACACTGAAGCTTTCTTT
few	TRBV6-5	TRBD1	15	TRBJ2-7	CASSYSYRGTYEQYF	TGTGCCAGCAGTTACTCCTACAGGGGCACCTACGAGCAGTACTTC
few	TRBV5-1	TRBD1	15	TRBJ1-1	CASSEYRGAGTEAFF	TGCGCCAGCAGCGAATACAGGGGGGCAGGAACTGAAGCTTTCTTT
many	TRBV10-3	.	13	TRBJ2-3	CAISGTAGDTQYF	TGTGCCATCAGTGGAACAGCAGGCGATACGCAGTATTTT
many	TRBV10-3	.	12	TRBJ2-1	CAIGQGGNEQFF	TGTGCCATTGGGCAGGGGGGCAATGAGCAGTTCTTC
.	TRBV6-1	TRBD1	15	TRBJ1-2	CASSLRTGQDYGYTF	TGTGCCAGCAGTCTCCGGACAGGGCAGGACTATGGCTACACCTTC
.	TRBV7-8	.	17	TRBJ2-2	CASSSRGAITLPGELFF	TGTGCCAGCAGCTCCCGAGGGGCAATAACGCTTCCCGGGGAGCTGTTTTTT
once	TRBV2	.	15	TRBJ2-7	CASGKGLENPYGQYF	TGTGCCAGCGGCAAGGGTCTTGAGAATCCCTACGGGCAGTACTTC
.	TRBV6-2/TRBV6-3	.	14	TRBJ1-4	CASSSQTTNEKLFF	TGTGCCAGCAGTTCCCAAACAACTAATGAAAAACTGTTTTTT
few	TRBV4-2	.	15	TRBJ2-7	CASSQELLGSYEQYF	TGTGCCAGCAGCCAAGAATTGTTGGGCAGCTACGAGCAGTACTTC
many	TRBV20-1	.	13	TRBJ2-5	CSALLKDTETQYF	TGCAGTGCTCTCCTTAAGGACACGGAGACCCAGTACTTC
few	TRBV19	.	15	TRBJ2-7	CASRLGDSRSYEQYF	TGTGCCAGTAGATTGGGAGACAGCCGCTCCTACGAGCAGTACTTC
few	TRBV5-1	.	15	TRBJ2-5	CASSLGPSFLGTQYF	TGCGCCAGCAGCTTGGGGCCCAGCTTCCTGGGGACCCAGTACTTC
few	TRBV6-5	.	15	TRBJ2-5	CASSYSSPNGETQYF	TGTGCCAGCAGTTACTCGTCTCCCAACGGAGAGACCCAGTACTTC
.	TRBV3-1	TRBD1	16	TRBJ2-2	CASSQGTGLNTGELFF	TGTGCCAGCAGCCAAGGGACAGGTTTGAACACCGGGGAGCTGTTTTTT
many	TRBV2	.	14	TRBJ2-5	CASSDRGRQETQYF	TGTGCCAGCAGTGATAGGGGTAGGCAAGAGACCCAGTACTTC
few	TRBV5-6	.	13	TRBJ1-2	CASSATGAGGYTF	TGTGCCAGCAGCGCGACGGGAGCGGGTGGCTACACCTTC
few	TRBV20-1	TRBD2	14	TRBJ2-1	CSASLSSGGFEQFF	TGCAGTGCTAGCTTGTCTAGCGGGGGTTTTGAGCAGTTCTTC
few	TRBV4-2	.	16	TRBJ2-7	CASSQEGDRARYEQYF	TGTGCCAGCAGCCAAGAGGGGGACCGGGCCAGGTACGAGCAGTACTTC
.	TRBV28	TRBD2	20	TRBJ2-7	CASSSPSGLAGGPGTYEQYF	TGTGCCAGCAGTTCGCCCTCGGGACTAGCGGGAGGGCCAGGCACCTACGAGCAGTACTTC
.	TRBV6-1	.	14	TRBJ2-5	CANRDNHLQETQYF	TGTGCGAACCGGGACAATCACCTCCAAGAGACCCAGTACTTC
.	TRBV20-1	TRBD1	13	TRBJ1-4	CSAQGTANEKLFF	TGCAGTGCTCAGGGGACAGCCAATGAAAAACTGTTTTTT
.	TRBV19	.	11	TRBJ1-2	CASRSDGGNTF	TGTGCCAGTAGGTCAGACGGCGGAAACACCTTC
.	TRBV6-1	.	13	TRBJ1-1	CASRPELREGAFF	TGTGCCAGCAGACCTGAACTACGGGAGGGAGCTTTCTTT
.	TRBV7-9	.	10	TRBJ1-1	CAIPGWIAFF	TGTGCTATCCCAGGGTGGATAGCTTTCTTT
many	TRBV19	TRBD2	15	TRBJ2-3	CARLPLAPSTDTQYF	TGTGCCAGACTACCACTAGCGCCTAGCACAGATACGCAGTATTTT
.	TRBV2	TRBD2	15	TRBJ2-1	CASSTQRGAYNEQFF	TGTGCCAGCAGTACCCAGCGGGGGGCCTACAATGAGCAGTTCTTC
.	TRBV19	.	12	TRBJ1-1	CASRQGGFEAFF	TGTGCCAGTAGACAGGGTGGATTTGAAGCTTTCTTT
many	TRBV5-1	.	13	TRBJ1-6	CASSLVGNSPLHF	TGCGCCAGCAGCTTGGTGGGGAATTCACCCCTCCACTTT
.	TRBV5-1	.	15	TRBJ2-5	CASTPAFPDQETQYF	TGCGCCAGCACTCCGGCGTTCCCTGACCAAGAGACCCAGTACTTC
.	TRBV7-2	TRBD2	15	TRBJ2-7	CASSLSLAGSNEQYF	TGTGCCAGCAGCTTAAGTCTAGCGGGTTCCAACGAGCAGTACTTC
.	TRBV20-1	TRBD2	19	TRBJ2-3	CSARDWSPSGRALSDTQYF	TGCAGTGCTAGAGATTGGTCTCCTAGCGGGAGGGCCCTTTCCGATACGCAGTATTTT
many	TRBV2	TRBD2	14	TRBJ2-7	CASRGLARDYEQYF	TGTGCCAGCAGGGGACTAGCGCGTGACTACGAGCAGTACTTC
many	TRBV14	.	13	TRBJ2-7	CASSPQGTYEQYF	TGTGCCAGCAGCCCACAGGGGACTTACGAGCAGTACTTC
many	TRBV19	.	16	TRBJ1-5	CASSIKRGTLNQPQHF	TGTGCCAGTAGTATTAAGAGGGGGACTCTGAATCAGCCCCAGCATTTT